A selection of T cell receptor beta chains follows, all from one sample in a study of blood T cell repertoires in COVID-19. Assay: immunoSEQ multiplex PCR; the TCRdb copy retains only in-frame clones and omits some. The data show some 300,000 clones, 88% seen once. The source material was PBMCs or T cells enriched from blood (not recorded which). The receptors shown here come from a woman aged 30 to 39 who had recovered from COVID-19. The CDR3 runs from the conserved cysteine through the conserved F or W. The D gene is left open where the match is weak. A row's size may be missing; if present it is once, few, many or a size class.

clone size	J gene	D gene	V gene	CDR3 protein	CDR3 DNA
-	TRBJ2-7	-	TRBV6-5	CASNPTEAYEQYF	TGTGCCAGCAACCCAACAGAAGCATACGAGCAGTACTTC
-	TRBJ1-1	-	TRBV19	CASSTWGVDTEAFF	TGTGCCAGTAGTACTTGGGGGGTCGACACTGAAGCTTTCTTT
-	TRBJ1-1	-	TRBV5-8	CASSSYRSPTEAFF	TGTGCCAGCAGCTCTTACAGGAGCCCAACTGAAGCTTTCTTT
-	TRBJ1-1	TRBD1	TRBV13	CASSSKGQGIEAFF	TGTGCCAGCAGTTCTAAAGGACAGGGTATTGAAGCTTTCTTT
-	TRBJ1-1	TRBD1	TRBV27	CASSRTGRLGEAFF	TGTGCCAGCAGTCGGACAGGAAGGTTGGGTGAAGCTTTCTTT
-	TRBJ2-7	-	TRBV5-1	CASSFGSGSYEQYF	TGCGCCAGCAGCTTTGGTTCCGGGTCCTACGAGCAGTACTTC
-	TRBJ2-6	-	TRBV10-3	CAISEPGTSISGANVLTF	TGTGCCATCAGTGAGCCGGGAACCTCAATCTCTGGGGCCAACGTCCTGACTTTC
-	TRBJ1-6	TRBD1	TRBV27	CASSSPGQTSSYNSPLHF	TGTGCCAGCAGTTCCCCGGGACAGACTAGCTCCTATAATTCACCCCTCCACTTT
-	TRBJ1-5	TRBD1	TRBV15	CATSRIPRDSPNQPQHF	TGTGCCACCAGCAGAATCCCTCGGGACAGCCCCAATCAGCCCCAGCATTTT
-	TRBJ1-2	-	TRBV9	CASSVATTVVYGYTF	TGTGCCAGCAGCGTAGCTACGACAGTTGTCTATGGCTACACCTTC
few	TRBJ2-1	-	TRBV30	CAWSVGLGGGNEQFF	TGTGCCTGGAGTGTAGGCCTAGGGGGTGGCAATGAGCAGTTCTTC
-	TRBJ1-2	TRBD1	TRBV27	CASSPGTGGGYTF	TGTGCCAGCAGCCCCGGGACAGGGGGTGGCTACACCTTC
-	TRBJ2-1	TRBD2	TRBV6-4	CASSVHGGESSYNEQFF	TGTGCCAGCAGTGTCCACGGGGGGGAGAGCTCCTACAATGAGCAGTTCTTC
once	TRBJ1-5	TRBD1	TRBV27	CASSPTGDAQPQHF	TGTGCCAGCAGCCCAACAGGGGATGCTCAGCCCCAGCATTTT
-	TRBJ2-1	-	TRBV11-3	CASSFLLLTQTPYNEQFF	TGTGCCAGCAGCTTCCTCCTACTGACTCAGACTCCATACAATGAGCAGTTCTTC
once	TRBJ1-1	-	TRBV5-1	CASSLIQGNTEAFF	TGCGCCAGCAGCTTGATCCAGGGGAACACTGAAGCTTTCTTT
-	TRBJ2-1	TRBD2	TRBV4-2	CASSHVTTSGRTMKQFF	TGTGCCAGCAGCCACGTAACGACTAGCGGGAGGACTATGAAGCAGTTCTTC
-	TRBJ2-3	-	TRBV24-1	CATSDLPLGTQYF	TGTGCCACCAGTGATTTGCCCCTCGGTACGCAGTATTTT
-	TRBJ1-5	-	TRBV27	CASSLAEGRDQPQHF	TGTGCCAGCAGTTTAGCGGAGGGGCGGGATCAGCCCCAGCATTTT
-	TRBJ2-1	TRBD2	TRBV7-8	CASSLVLSGGDPVGEFF	TGTGCCAGCAGCTTAGTTCTTAGCGGGGGAGATCCGGTAGGGGAGTTCTTC
-	TRBJ2-7	TRBD2	TRBV5-1	CASSLGLAGDHGSEQYF	TGCGCCAGCAGCTTGGGACTAGCGGGAGATCATGGCTCCGAGCAGTACTTC
-	TRBJ1-2	-	TRBV9	CASSVDGKPRQGYTF	TGTGCCAGCAGCGTAGATGGGAAACCAAGACAGGGCTACACCTTC
-	TRBJ1-1	TRBD1	TRBV30	CAWEQGATEAFF	TGTGCCTGGGAACAGGGGGCGACTGAAGCTTTCTTT
-	TRBJ2-7	-	TRBV5-6	CASSLVGRYEQYF	TGTGCCAGCAGCTTGGTTGGCCGCTACGAGCAGTACTTC
-	TRBJ1-1	TRBD1	TRBV29-1	CSVGHGDRGTEAFF	TGCAGCGTTGGCCACGGGGACAGGGGGACTGAAGCTTTCTTT
-	TRBJ1-5	TRBD1	TRBV19	CASSGQGAYSNQPQHF	TGTGCCAGCTCCGGACAGGGGGCCTATAGCAATCAGCCCCAGCATTTT
-	TRBJ1-1	TRBD1	TRBV11-2	CASSLDLETGYTEAFF	TGTGCCAGCAGCTTAGATCTTGAGACAGGGTACACTGAAGCTTTCTTT
-	TRBJ1-3	-	TRBV7-3	CASVYLNRDRNTIYF	TGTGCCAGCGTATATCTCAACAGGGATAGAAACACCATATATTTT
-	TRBJ2-7	-	TRBV29-1	CSVSGTDEQYF	TGCAGCGTTTCAGGTACCGACGAGCAGTACTTC
once	TRBJ2-1	-	TRBV7-6	CASSLSLSYNEQFF	TGTGCCAGCAGCTTGAGTCTTTCCTACAATGAGCAGTTCTTC
once	TRBJ1-2	-	TRBV4-1	CASSQERGTTSGGYTF	TGCGCCAGCAGCCAAGAAAGGGGGACAACAAGCGGTGGCTACACCTTC
-	TRBJ1-5	-	TRBV6-2/TRBV6-3	CASSFANLEPQHF	TGTGCCAGCAGTTTCGCAAACTTAGAGCCCCAGCATTTT
-	TRBJ1-5	-	TRBV25-1	CATQDWGGFGQPQHF	TGTGCCACCCAGGATTGGGGGGGGTTCGGGCAGCCCCAGCATTTT
-	TRBJ1-6	-	TRBV18	CASSLQQGGGISPLHF	TGTGCCAGCTCTCTCCAGCAGGGTGGGGGCATTTCACCCCTCCACTTT
-	TRBJ1-1	TRBD1	TRBV12-3/TRBV12-4	CASSYDRGRLAFF	TGTGCCAGCAGTTATGACAGGGGGCGTTTGGCTTTCTTT
-	TRBJ1-1	TRBD1	TRBV10-3	CAIRRTGRELNTEAFF	TGTGCCATCAGAAGGACAGGGAGGGAATTGAACACTGAAGCTTTCTTT
-	TRBJ2-1	-	TRBV28	CASSENRAAKFF	TGTGCCAGCAGCGAGAACAGGGCGGCGAAGTTCTTC
-	TRBJ2-1	-	TRBV18	CASSPLGDTYNEQFF	TGTGCCAGCTCACCTCTCGGGGACACGTACAATGAGCAGTTCTTC
-	TRBJ2-2	-	TRBV5-4	CASSLIQGGTGELFF	TGTGCCAGCAGCTTGATACAGGGTGGCACCGGGGAGCTGTTTTTT